This entry lists 28 T cell receptor beta chains sequenced from one sample in a study of T cell changes during pregnancy in multiple sclerosis. Clones were sequenced by immunoSEQ multiplex PCR, and TCRdb holds only the in-frame ones, with some missing. The sample lists approximately 40,000 clones, around nine tenths occurring once. Material: CD4+ T cells from peripheral blood mononuclear cells, obtained after pregnancy. Receptors originate from a female donor in good health, enrolled as a control in a pregnancy study.

The J gene is TRBJ2-3, the V gene TRBV7-9, with D tentatively TRBD2 (6 bases). The CDR3 consists of 15 residues. Germline loops: CDR1 SEHNR, CDR2 FQNEAQ (reference sequence). V lost 1 base to trimming and J lost 3 bases, with 11 bases between them. CDR3 nucleotide sequence: TGTGCCAGCAGCTTAGGACTAGGTGGTACAGATACGCAGTATTTT. Amino acids: CASSLGLGGTDTQYF.

The gene calls are TRBV19 and TRBJ2-4, with D possibly TRBD1 on 6 matching bases. This CDR3 spans 16 amino acids. Between the trimmed V and J ends, which lost 3 bases and 3 bases, there was a span of 15 bases. Germline loops: CDR1 LNHDA, CDR2 SQIVND (reference sequence). CDR3 in DNA: TGTGCCAGTAGTATGGCGGCAGGGGTTGGCAAAAACATTCAGTACTTC. Amino acids: CASSMAAGVGKNIQYF.

V usage is TRBV5-6 and J usage is TRBJ2-1; the match to TRBD2 covers 9 bases. The CDR3 is 15 residues long. V was pared by 2 bases and J by 5 bases, with 5 bases of the junction left unmatched. Germline V gene lookup returns CDR1 SGHDT and CDR2 YYEEEE. CDR3 nucleotides: TGTGCCAGCAGCTTTAGACTAGCGGCTAACAATGAGCAGTTCTTC. Protein: CASSFRLAANNEQFF.

The chain is built from TRBV7-2 and TRBJ1-2, with a weak D call TRBD1 (6 bases). Germline loops: CDR1 SGHTA, CDR2 FQGNSA. The CDR3 is 15 residues long. Trimming took off 5 bases at V and 4 bases at J, with 17 bases between the two ends. CDR3 nucleotides: TGTGCCAGCAGCCCTGGGGGAGGGGGAGGCTATGGCTACACCTTC. This gives the protein CASSPGGGGGYGYTF. The full variable domain, in which reference TRBV7-2 and TRBJ1-2 provide the parts outside the CDR3, is GAGVSQSPSNKVTEKGKDVELRCDPISGHTALYWYRQSLGQGLEFLIYFQGNSAPDKSGLPSDRFSAERTGGSVSTLTIQRTQQEDSAVYLCASSPGGGGGYGYTFGSGTRLTVV.

The rearrangement joins TRBV7-2 to TRBJ2-3; D is undetermined. Germline CDR1 reads SGHTA; CDR2 reads FQGNSA. Trimming shortened V by 5 bases and J by 5 bases, and 11 bases separated the two germline ends. The CDR3 has 13 amino acids. Here the CDR3 reads CASSPRVGDTQYF. CDR3 coding DNA: TGTGCCAGCAGCCCACGCGTCGGAGATACGCAGTATTTT.

The chain couples TRBV2 to TRBJ2-1; D uncertain. The germline V gene has CDR1 SNHLY and CDR2 FYNNEI. The CDR3 loop spans 12 amino acids. Trimming cost V 6 bases and J 6 bases, with 9 bases left between them. CDR3 loop: CASRQLGNEQFF. The CDR3 DNA is TGTGCCAGCAGACAGCTCGGCAATGAGCAGTTCTTC. Filled out from reference TRBV2 and TRBJ2-1, the complete variable domain reads EPEVTQTPSHQVTQMGQEVILRCVPISNHLYFYWYRQILGQKVEFLVSFYNNEISEKSEIFDDQFSVERPDGSNFTLKIRSTKLEDSAMYFCASRQLGNEQFFGPGTRLTVL.

CDR3 residues: CASSPPRGGSPNTGELFF. The DNA of the CDR3 is TGTGCCAGCTCACCACCCAGGGGCGGTTCACCGAACACCGGGGAGCTGTTTTTT. This chain connects TRBV18 to TRBJ2-2; possible D gene TRBD1, 6 bases. Germline lookup yields CDR1 KGHSH and CDR2 LQKENI. The V and J ends lost 0 bases and 0 bases respectively, with 14 bases between them. This CDR3 has 18 amino acids.

The chain uses TRBV11-3 and TRBJ2-7, with D possibly matching TRBD1 (6 bases). CDR1 is SGHNT and CDR2 is YENEEA in the germline V gene. The CDR3 runs 15 residues. The ends were cut back, 0 bases at V and 2 bases at J, with 11 bases in the middle. CDR3 sequence: CASSLEAGATYEQYF. In DNA form, the CDR3 reads TGTGCCAGCAGCTTAGAAGCAGGGGCAACCTACGAGCAGTACTTC.

The V call is TRBV5-1, the J call TRBJ2-5; 8 bases are shared with TRBD2. V was pared by 1 base and J by 0 bases, with 2 bases of the junction left unmatched. Germline lookup yields CDR1 SGHRS and CDR2 YFSETQ. The CDR3 extends over 15 amino acids. The CDR3 region has the DNA TGCGCCAGCAGCTTGCAAGCGGGGGACCAAGAGACCCAGTACTTC. It encodes CASSLQAGDQETQYF.

The V gene is TRBV11-3, the J gene TRBJ2-1; 12 bases align to TRBD2. Losses at the gene ends were 4 bases for V and 9 bases for J; bases not matched to a gene: 4. Per the germline V gene, CDR1 is SGHNT and CDR2 is YENEEA. The CDR3 is 14 amino acids. The CDR3 sequence: CASSWTSGVGEQFF. The DNA of the CDR3 is TGTGCCAGCAGCTGGACTAGCGGGGTGGGTGAGCAGTTCTTC.

The rearrangement uses TRBV7-6 and TRBJ2-1; TRBD1 agrees at 7 bases. From germline, CDR1 is SGHVS and CDR2 FNYEAQ. J lost 2 bases, V lost 1 base, and 2 bases had no gene match. The CDR3 is made up of 15 amino acids. CDR3 amino acids: CASSLVGTAYNEQFF. CDR3 nucleotide sequence: TGTGCCAGCAGCTTAGTGGGGACAGCCTACAATGAGCAGTTCTTC.

The CDR3 sequence is CASKGNQPQHF. In DNA form, the CDR3 reads TGTGCCAGCAAGGGGAATCAGCCCCAGCATTTT. J is TRBJ1-5 and V is TRBV6-1; perhaps TRBD1 as D (5 bases). The CDR3 contains 11 residues. Germline V gives CDR1 MNHNS, CDR2 SASEGT. Trimming stripped 7 bases from V and 4 bases from J, with 5 bases between.

The rearrangement uses TRBV18 and TRBJ1-2; D gene unclear. The CDR3 has 16 residues. The V gene's germline CDR1 is KGHSH and CDR2 LQKENI. The ends were cut back, 0 bases at V and 8 bases at J, with 19 bases in the middle. This CDR3 reads CASSPPHHQQLGGYTF. The CDR3 DNA is TGTGCCAGCTCACCACCGCATCATCAGCAGCTCGGGGGCTACACCTTC.

The CDR3 coding sequence is TGTGCCAGTAGTAAACCGATTAGGACAGGGGATAGCAATCAGCCCCAGCATTTT. It translates to CASSKPIRTGDSNQPQHF. This chain uses TRBV19 with TRBJ1-5; 9 bases match TRBD1. CDR1 and CDR2 (germline): LNHDA, SQIVND (reference sequence). The CDR3 runs 18 residues. The trim removed 4 bases at V and 0 bases at J, leaving 10 bases unmatched.

The genes are TRBV6-1 and TRBJ2-1, with 14 bases lining up with TRBD2. The CDR3 is 14 residues long. From germline, CDR1 is MNHNS and CDR2 SASEGT. The trim removed 6 bases at V and 8 bases at J, leaving 3 bases unmatched. The CDR3 here is CASRPGLAGDEQFF. The CDR3 region has the DNA TGTGCCAGCAGGCCGGGACTAGCGGGAGATGAGCAGTTCTTC.

The genes are TRBV11-2 and TRBJ2-5; TRBD1 aligns across 8 bases. The V segment lost 5 bases and the J segment 4 bases; nucleotides outside the gene matches: 3. Germline CDR1 and CDR2: SGHAT and FQNNGV. The CDR3 extends over 13 amino acids. The CDR3 coding sequence is TGTGCCAGCAGCCAGGACAGGGTAGAGACCCAGTACTTC. Protein: CASSQDRVETQYF.

This clone was detected once. The chain employs TRBV6-5 and TRBJ2-3; a possible D gene is TRBD1 (6 bases). The ends were cut back, 6 bases at V and 1 base at J, with 8 bases in the middle. The CDR3 covers 13 residues. Germline-derived CDR1 and CDR2 are MNHEY and SVGAGI. Here the CDR3 DNA reads TGTGCCAGCAGCCGGACAGGCACAGATACGCAGTATTTT. The encoded protein is CASSRTGTDTQYF.

The chain combines TRBV21-1 with TRBJ2-4; TRBD2, the table's D call, was not compared with the DNA. TRBV21-1 is a listed pseudogene. This CDR3 comprises 21 residues. The CDR3 DNA follows: TGTGCCAGCAGCAAACCACCGTGGAGGGGCGGGAGGGAGCGGGCCAAAAACATTCAGTACTTC. Protein sequence: CASSKPPWRGGRERAKNIQYF.

The V gene is TRBV7-2, the J gene TRBJ2-1, with 7 bases that match TRBD2. Germline assignment: CDR1 SGHTA and CDR2 FQGNSA. J gave up 3 bases and V 6 bases, and 5 bases lay outside the gene matches. This CDR3 is built from 14 residues. CDR3 region: CASSRGGGYNEQFF. CDR3 nucleotides: TGTGCCAGCAGTCGCGGGGGAGGCTACAATGAGCAGTTCTTC.

J is TRBJ1-5 and V is TRBV19; 9 nucleotides line up with TRBD1. J lost 7 bases, V lost 0 bases, and 7 bases had no gene match. In germline, CDR1 is LNHDA, CDR2 SQIVND (reference sequence). The CDR3 length is 16 residues. The CDR3 DNA reads TGTGCCAGTAGTATAGAGGGGACAGGGCTAGGGCAGCCCCAGCATTTT. The encoded protein is CASSIEGTGLGQPQHF.

This sequence joins TRBV7-2 and TRBJ2-3; TRBD2 matches 11 bases. CDR3 length: 15 residues. V shed 4 bases and J 1 base; nucleotides not matched to a gene: 1. Germline lookup yields CDR1 SGHTA and CDR2 FQGNSA. In DNA form, the CDR3 reads TGTGCCAGCAGCTCTAGCGGGGGGCGCACAGATACGCAGTATTTT. This codes for CASSSSGGRTDTQYF.

CDR3 amino acids: CASSSRTSGGEQYF. The CDR3 nucleotides are TGTGCCAGCAGCTCCCGGACTAGCGGGGGGGAGCAGTACTTC. The chain has TRBV7-2 and TRBJ2-7, with 14 nucleotides matching TRBD2. The germline gives CDR1 SGHTA, CDR2 FQGNSA. V was clipped by 4 bases and J by 7 bases; unmatched bases: 3. The CDR3 runs 14 residues.

This chain links TRBV11-2 with TRBJ2-7; 9 bases align to TRBD1. The junction had 5 bases not matched to a gene; V was cut back by 4 bases and J by 4 bases. The CDR3 totals 14 residues. The germline gives CDR1 SGHAT, CDR2 FQNNGV. CDR3 sequence reads: CASSYHGTGYEQYF. CDR3 DNA sequence: TGTGCCAGCAGCTACCACGGGACAGGGTACGAGCAGTACTTC.

This clone has just one count. The chain links TRBV18 to TRBJ2-7; tentative D call: TRBD2 (5 bases). The germline V and J ends were trimmed by 3 bases and 6 bases, with 9 bases remaining between them. The germline V gene has CDR1 KGHSH and CDR2 LQKENI. This CDR3 is 12 amino acids long. The CDR3 sequence is CASSPPAGEQYF. In DNA, the CDR3 is TGTGCCAGCTCACCCCCCGCGGGCGAGCAGTACTTC.

The V call is TRBV15, the J call TRBJ2-5; 7 bases agree with TRBD2. The V gene end was trimmed by 6 bases and the J gene end by 4 bases; junction bases not matched to a gene: 14. The germline V gene has CDR1 LNHNV and CDR2 YYDKDF (reference sequence). The CDR3 consists of 16 residues. This CDR3 reads CATRGEGRVLGETQYF. DNA for the CDR3: TGTGCCACCAGGGGGGAGGGACGCGTCTTGGGAGAGACCCAGTACTTC.

Here the CDR3 reads CASSHRQVGNTEAFF. The CDR3 DNA sequence: TGTGCCAGCAGCCATCGACAGGTAGGGAACACTGAAGCTTTCTTT. The chain is built from TRBV14 and TRBJ1-1; D might be TRBD1 (6 bases). Trimming took off 3 bases at V and 1 base at J, with 12 bases between the two ends. CDR3 length equals 15 residues. CDR1 and CDR2 (germline): SGHDN, FVKESK.

This chain uses TRBV11-3 with TRBJ2-2; possibly TRBD2 for D (5 bases). Trimming stripped 4 bases from V and 6 bases from J, with 15 bases between. The CDR3 is made up of 15 amino acids. Germline-derived CDR1 and CDR2 are SGHNT and YENEEA. CDR3 in DNA: TGTGCCAGCAGCTCCAACATCCCCGGGGCCGGGGAGCTGTTTTTT. This gives the protein CASSSNIPGAGELFF.

The chain combines TRBV5-1 with TRBJ2-5; a possible D gene is TRBD1 (6 bases). The CDR3 is 14 residues long. Per the germline V gene, CDR1 is SGHRS and CDR2 is YFSETQ. The V and J ends lost 1 base and 2 bases respectively, with 9 bases between them. The CDR3 region is CASSLWDTQETQYF. The CDR3 DNA is TGCGCCAGCAGCTTGTGGGACACGCAAGAGACCCAGTACTTC.